This T cell receptor (beta chain) is drawn from a study of beta chain features in type 1 diabetes. The whole isolated RNA underwent reverse transcription, so sequencing captured expressed TCRB transcripts. Some clones are missing from TCRdb's copy, which holds only in-frame ones; the method was immunoSEQ multiplex PCR. The sample records 30,000 to 45,000 clones, almost 65% being singletons. General study findings and limits: A potential PCR bias toward shorter templates would be equal in patient and control samples. The study found that naive, central memory and Treg TCRB repertoires appeared more similar in patients than in healthy donors. VDJ junctions from type 1 diabetes patients carried fewer insertions and larger deletions.

Cells sorted by CD45RO/CCR7/CD25/CD127/CD95/CD27 comprised CD4+ naive, central memory, regulatory and stem cell-like memory cells. This CDR3 is 17 amino acids long. Germline V gene lookup returns CDR1 SGHRS and CDR2 YFSETQ. Worth noting for this clone: The antigen is not known.

The source material was Tregs from blood. The V gene is TRBV5-1, the J gene TRBJ2-5; 11 bases are shared with TRBD2. The J call may be incorrect, as the DNA end agrees better with TRBJ2-7. This clonotype was sampled from a woman aged 25 to 39 in good health. DNA for the CDR3: TGCGCCAGCAGCTCCGGATACACTAGCGGGAGAGACTACGAGCAGTACTTC. Translation gives CASSSGYTSGRDYEQYF.